Listed here are 21 T cell receptor beta chains from one sample, sequenced in a study of cytomegalovirus exposure and HLA in healthy donors. Researchers ran the PCR with 60 Vbeta and 13 Jbeta primers. Using immunoSEQ multiplex PCR, the repertoire was profiled, and TCRdb retains in-frame clones only, with some absent. The sample holds tens of thousands of clones, approximately 71% seen once. Specimen: PBMCs. The receptors stem from a woman aged 40 to 55 in good health and CMV-seronegative.

V and J are TRBV27 and TRBJ1-4, with 8 nucleotides matching TRBD1. CDR3 length equals 15 residues. The V gene's germline CDR1 is MNHEY and CDR2 SMNVEV (reference sequence). Trimming cost V 0 bases and J 3 bases; bases outside gene matches: 0. The CDR3 region is CASSLSGQANEKLFF. In nucleotides, the CDR3 is TGTGCCAGCAGTTTATCGGGACAGGCTAATGAAAAACTGTTTTTT.

This clone has a handful of counts. This chain links TRBV7-8 with TRBJ2-7, with 8 bases fitting TRBD2. The CDR3 runs 13 residues. The J segment lost 6 bases and the V segment lost 5 bases, leaving 6 bases of the junction unmatched. In germline, CDR1 is SGHVS, CDR2 FQNEAQ. CDR3 bases: TGTGCCAGCAGCCCCTACGGGGGGGGCGAGCAGTACTTC. Its protein is CASSPYGGGEQYF.

This clone has only one observation. This chain links TRBV7-6 with TRBJ1-2; D remains ambiguous. The CDR3 sequence is 14 residues long. V was shortened by 1 base and J by 3 bases, with 9 bases between the two germline ends. Germline lookup yields CDR1 SGHVS and CDR2 FNYEAQ. CDR3 sequence: CASSLGRDYYGYTF. The CDR3 nucleotides read TGTGCCAGCAGCTTAGGGCGCGACTACTATGGCTACACCTTC.

V gene TRBV6-1 combines with J gene TRBJ1-1; 9 bases are shared with TRBD1. V trimming: 6 bases; J trimming: 5 bases; junction bases outside the gene matches: 7. The CDR3 loop spans 14 amino acids. Looked up from germline, CDR1 is MNHNS and CDR2 is SASEGT. The CDR3 reads CASRGTGYETEAFF. As DNA, the CDR3 is TGTGCCAGCAGGGGGACAGGGTATGAGACTGAAGCTTTCTTT.

The V call is TRBV5-8, the J call TRBJ2-1, with TRBD2 identical over 13 bases. Germline CDR1 reads SGHTS; CDR2 reads YDEGEE. The CDR3 is 16 residues long. The V segment lost 4 bases and the J segment 6 bases; nucleotides outside the gene matches: 7. This CDR3 is CASSHTSGRAVNEQFF. The CDR3 DNA follows: TGTGCCAGCAGCCATACTAGCGGGAGGGCCGTCAATGAGCAGTTCTTC.

V and J are TRBV10-3 and TRBJ2-5, with 9 positions matching TRBD1. The J call may be incorrect, as the DNA end agrees better with TRBJ2-7. This CDR3 spans 15 amino acids. Germline CDR1 ENHRY, CDR2 SYGVKD. DNA of the CDR3: TGTGCCATCAGTGGGACGGGACAGGGCTTCTACGAGCAGTACTTC. Translating gives CAISGTGQGFYEQYF.

The chain uses TRBV25-1 and TRBJ1-2, with D perhaps TRBD1 (5 bases). The CDR3 consists of 15 residues. V lost 5 bases and J lost 6, with 19 bases in between. Germline loops: CDR1 MGHDK, CDR2 SYGVNS. CDR3 region: CASSRGNGARDGYTF. In DNA form, the CDR3 reads TGTGCCAGCAGTCGGGGGAACGGGGCCCGGGATGGCTACACCTTC.

V is TRBV14 and J is TRBJ1-2; weak D call: TRBD1 (6 bases). The CDR3 spans 15 residues. Deletions cut 0 bases from V and 3 bases from J, with 11 bases between. The V gene's germline CDR1 is SGHDN and CDR2 FVKESK. The CDR3 sequence: CASSQDRGAHYGYTF. DNA for the CDR3: TGTGCCAGCAGCCAAGATCGGGGGGCTCACTATGGCTACACCTTC.

The chain joins TRBV4-1 to TRBJ2-1; TRBD2 agrees at 8 bases. V lost 4 bases to trimming and J lost 3 bases; unmatched junction nucleotides: 5. This CDR3 has 15 residues. Germline V lookup: CDR1 MGHRA, CDR2 YSYEKL. The CDR3 sequence: CASSPREGLYNEQFF. The DNA for the CDR3 is TGCGCCAGCAGCCCCCGGGAGGGCCTCTACAATGAGCAGTTCTTC.

This chain links TRBV5-1 with TRBJ2-5; 8 positions agree with TRBD1. Germline-derived CDR1 and CDR2 are SGHRS and YFSETQ. Trimming at V came to 4 bases and at J to 4 bases, leaving 9 bases not matched to a gene. This CDR3 is built from 15 residues. The CDR3 loop is CASSPGQGFSETQYF. The DNA of the CDR3 is TGCGCCAGCAGCCCTGGACAGGGTTTTTCAGAGACCCAGTACTTC.

The gene calls are TRBV5-1 and TRBJ1-5; D is ambiguous. The germline CDR1 and CDR2 sequences are SGHRS and YFSETQ. Deletions cut 4 bases from V and 4 bases from J, with 24 bases between. The CDR3 is 18 residues long. In DNA, the CDR3 is TGCGCCAGCAGCCCTCACTTCTTGTTTTTTTCTAGGAATCAGCCCCAGCATTTT. Amino acid sequence: CASSPHFLFFSRNQPQHF.

V and J are TRBV6-4 and TRBJ1-5; 7 nucleotides align to TRBD1. This CDR3 region has 15 residues. CDR1 and CDR2 from the germline V gene are MRHNA and SNTAGT. V shed 5 bases and J 3 bases; nucleotides not matched to a gene: 7. The CDR3 DNA reads TGTGCCAGCAGTTTCGACAGGGCGTACAATCAGCCCCAGCATTTT. Amino acids: CASSFDRAYNQPQHF.

The chain joins TRBV6-6 to TRBJ2-1, with a weak D call TRBD1 (5 bases). V lost 2 bases and J 8 bases, leaving 13 bases between the germline ends. This CDR3 has 14 amino acids. The germline gives CDR1 MNHNY, CDR2 SVGAGI (reference sequence). Here the CDR3 DNA reads TGTGCCAGCAGTTACGATGTTCCAGGGTATGAGCAGTTCTTC. It yields the protein CASSYDVPGYEQFF.

The chain employs TRBV19 and TRBJ1-5; D is possibly TRBD1 (5 bases). The ends were cut back, 2 bases at V and 14 bases at J, with 16 bases in the middle. The CDR3 extends over 13 amino acids. In germline, CDR1 is LNHDA, CDR2 SQIVND (reference sequence). The chain's CDR3 is CASSIPPDRSKHF. In DNA, the CDR3 is TGTGCCAGTAGTATACCCCCTGACAGATCCAAGCATTTT.

DNA for the CDR3: TGCAGCGTTAAGGCGGCTGAGGGAGAAAAACTGTTTTTT. It yields the protein CSVKAAEGEKLFF. The J gene is TRBJ1-4, the V gene TRBV29-1; no definite D call. Trimming pared 5 bases from V and 8 bases from J, leaving 15 bases between. The CDR3 totals 13 residues. Germline loops: CDR1 SQVTM, CDR2 ANQGSEA.

The chain links TRBV10-3 to TRBJ2-5; 7 nucleotides match TRBD2. CDR1 ENHRY and CDR2 SYGVKD come from the germline V gene. V lost 7 bases, J lost 3 bases, and 5 bases stayed unmatched. This CDR3 is 13 amino acids long. This CDR3 is CAIKPSGEETQYF. The DNA of the CDR3 is TGTGCCATCAAGCCTAGCGGCGAAGAGACCCAGTACTTC.

CDR3 sequence reads: CAISEGQGARDTQYF. In nucleotides, the CDR3 is TGTGCCATCAGTGAGGGTCAGGGGGCGCGAGATACGCAGTATTTT. The V call is TRBV10-3, the J call TRBJ2-3; TRBD1 matches at 8 bases. In germline, CDR1 is ENHRY, CDR2 SYGVKD. V trimming: 2 bases; J trimming: 5 bases; junction bases outside the gene matches: 6. The CDR3 spans 15 residues.

J is TRBJ2-3 and V is TRBV6-6; TRBD2 agrees at 8 bases. Germline CDR1 and CDR2: MNHNY and SVGAGI (reference sequence). CDR3 length: 16 amino acids. The V segment lost 0 bases and the J segment 4 bases; nucleotides outside the gene matches: 6. The CDR3 nucleotides are TGTGCCAGCAGTTACTCGACCAGCGGGAGCCCAGATACGCAGTATTTT. Translating it yields CASSYSTSGSPDTQYF.

The V gene is TRBV6-1, the J gene TRBJ2-1; unclear D gene. Germline values: CDR1 MNHNS, CDR2 SASEGT. The CDR3 has 13 residues. Trimming shortened V by 4 bases and J by 4 bases, and 8 bases separated the two germline ends. The CDR3: CASSADSYNEQFF. The CDR3 region has the DNA TGTGCCAGCAGTGCTGACTCATACAATGAGCAGTTCTTC.

This chain uses TRBV5-1 with TRBJ1-6; 7 bases line up with TRBD1. Trimming removed 2 bases from V and 5 bases from J; junction bases left unmatched: 7. Germline V gene lookup returns CDR1 SGHRS and CDR2 YFSETQ. The CDR3 has 16 amino acids. The CDR3 reads CASSFGDRVNNSPLHF. For the CDR3, the DNA is TGCGCCAGCAGCTTTGGTGACAGGGTCAATAATTCACCCCTCCACTTT.

The V call is TRBV27, the J call TRBJ2-7, with D unresolved. Trimming took off 5 bases at V and 2 bases at J, with 19 bases between the two ends. Germline values: CDR1 MNHEY, CDR2 SMNVEV (reference sequence). The CDR3 length is 16 residues. The CDR3 DNA is TGTGCCAGCAGTAAGCAGAGAGGTGTGGCACCCTACGAGCAGTACTTC. Translating it yields CASSKQRGVAPYEQYF.